The T cell receptor beta chain described here comes from a study of beta chain features in type 1 diabetes. Overall study context: In age, gender and cell yields, patients were similar to healthy donors. Study results and limitations: Fewer junction insertions and more nucleotide deletions appeared in type 1 diabetes patients. Moderate yet significant TCRB CDR3 shortening was seen in Type 1 diabetes patients in all four CD4+ subsets.

Concerning this clone itself: Its cognate antigen is unknown.

Without exception, sorted populations had purity beyond 95%. The authors reverse transcribed all of the isolated RNA, so sequencing captured expressed TCRB transcripts. The repertoire was sequenced with immunoSEQ multiplex PCR; TCRdb's copy has only in-frame clones and lacks some. The data contain 250,000 to 300,000 clones, 20% to 25% of them singletons. J gave up 4 bases and V 4 bases, and 13 bases lay outside the gene matches. Germline V gene data show CDR1 as LGHNA and CDR2 as YNFKEQ. There are 18 residues in the CDR3. The gene calls are TRBV4-2 and TRBJ1-1; 12 nucleotides line up with TRBD1. Sequencing was carried out using naive CD4+ T cells from blood. The receptor was isolated from a woman aged 30 to 39 with type 1 diabetes. The CDR3 DNA reads as TGTGCCAGCAGCCGAACATCCGGGACAGGGGGCAGTAGCACTGAAGCTTTCTTT. It translates to CASSRTSGTGGSSTEAFF.